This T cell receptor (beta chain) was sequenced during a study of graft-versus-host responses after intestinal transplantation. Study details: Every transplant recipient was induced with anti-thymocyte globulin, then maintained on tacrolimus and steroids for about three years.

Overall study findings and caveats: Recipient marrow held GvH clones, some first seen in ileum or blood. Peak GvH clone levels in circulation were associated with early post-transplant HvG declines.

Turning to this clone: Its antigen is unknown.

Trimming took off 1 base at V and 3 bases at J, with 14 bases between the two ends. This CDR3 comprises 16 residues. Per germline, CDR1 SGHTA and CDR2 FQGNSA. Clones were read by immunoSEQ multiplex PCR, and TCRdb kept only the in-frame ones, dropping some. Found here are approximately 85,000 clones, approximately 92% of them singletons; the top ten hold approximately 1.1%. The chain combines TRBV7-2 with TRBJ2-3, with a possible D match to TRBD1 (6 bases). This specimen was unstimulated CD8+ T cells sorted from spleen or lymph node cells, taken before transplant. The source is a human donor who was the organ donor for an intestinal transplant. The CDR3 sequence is CASSLVGGSRTDTQYF. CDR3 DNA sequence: TGTGCCAGCAGCTTAGTTGGGGGCTCTAGAACAGATACGCAGTATTTT.